Detailed here is one T cell receptor (beta chain). The antigen is not known. The source of the sample is a study of T cell repertoires in cytomegalovirus infection. For the study at large: Matching HLA type and CMV infection were both indicated by public TCR beta signatures.

Germline V gives CDR1 SEHNR, CDR2 FQNEAQ (reference sequence). The CDR3 loop spans 14 amino acids. With 7 bases removed from V and 2 bases from J, the gap between germline ends came to 12 bases. TCRdb redid the calling of the reads with MiXCR, one entry per CDR3 protein. The data show about 60,000 distinct CDR3 sequences, about a third seen once. V usage is TRBV7-9 and J usage is TRBJ2-1, with a possible D match to TRBD1 (6 bases). This clonotype originated in a human donor in good health (CMV status not recorded). Some clones in this sample may be carry-over from other donors' samples. The sample was PBMCs, sequenced either directly or after in vitro stimulation (not recorded which). The DNA of the CDR3 is TGTGCCAGCACCCTGGACAGCACCTACAATGAGCAGTTCTTC. Translated: CASTLDSTYNEQFF.